This entry features one TCR beta chain sequence. What it binds is not known. The PCR had 60 Vbeta and 13 Jbeta primers. TCRdb keeps only in-frame clones here, not all; method: immunoSEQ multiplex PCR. The profile covers about 100,000 clones, with 60% to 80% appearing a single time and around 6.1% taken by the ten largest. The CDR3 consists of 16 residues. V was shortened by 5 bases and J by 4 bases, with 15 bases between the two germline ends. Germline CDR1 and CDR2: MDHEN and SYDVKM. The sample is drawn from a study of cytomegalovirus exposure and HLA in healthy donors. At the level of the study: Early released data had tens of millions of unique TCRs, all coming from HLA-typed donors.

Study results and limitations: For most subjects, TCR beta sequences were reported to predict HLA-A and HLA-B alleles with accuracy. It was reportedly the case that the classifier diagnosed cytomegalovirus status with high specificity and sensitivity. A later analysis linked a missense variant in DCLRE1C to the trimming of TCR beta V and J genes.

This chain connects TRBV28 to TRBJ2-6, with D possibly TRBD1 on 5 matching bases. This receptor was identified in a man in his sixties in good health and CMV-seropositive. The sample was PBMCs. CDR3 sequence: CASSPLLGAGANVLTF. In DNA form, the CDR3 reads TGTGCCAGCAGTCCGCTATTAGGGGCGGGGGCCAACGTCCTGACTTTC.